This paragraph reports one T cell receptor beta chain. No antigen is known for it. Sequencing was performed with immunoSEQ multiplex PCR; in TCRdb, only in-frame clones are kept and a portion is missing. The profile shows around 66,000 clones, about 85% of them singletons. Blood samples were obtained at baseline, cycle 4 day 1, and cycle 7 day 1. The sample is drawn from a study of OX40 agonist ivuxolimab in advanced cancers. Overall study: Partial responses were observed in three patients, of whom one had hepatocellular carcinoma and two had cutaneous melanoma.

Trimming shortened V by 2 bases and J by 2 bases, and 7 bases separated the two germline ends. Per germline, CDR1 MDHEN and CDR2 SYDVKM. The CDR3 consists of 14 residues. Study-level results: Antigens targeted by the expanded peripheral T cells were not determined. There was clonal expansion of CD4+ and CD8+ blood T cells by week 6 at 0.1 to 3.0 mg/kg.

The origin of this receptor is an adult with an advanced solid tumor such as melanoma, head and neck, liver or kidney cancer. This chain uses TRBV28 with TRBJ1-3; no definite D call. The input for sequencing was CD4+ or CD8+ T cells sorted from blood, taken in a trial of the OX40 agonist ivuxolimab. CDR3 nucleotide sequence: TGTGCCAGCAGTTTAGTCGCCCCTGGAAACACCATATATTTT. It is translated as CASSLVAPGNTIYF.